What follows is one T cell receptor (beta chain) and its context. The record originates from a study of blood T cell repertoires in COVID-19. For the study at large: From T cells, B-cell-depleted T cells, or PBMCs came the material, which was cDNA or gDNA.

Under the authors' procedure: Scientists estimated how many nucleated cells there were by amplifying reference gene primers. Clones were read by immunoSEQ multiplex PCR, and TCRdb kept only the in-frame ones, dropping some. D and trimming come from the DNA, and the V and J calls and clone size come from that table. The data contain roughly 300,000 clones, 75% to 95% of them singletons. CDR1 is SGHRS and CDR2 is YFSETQ in the germline V gene. Trimming at V came to 0 bases and at J to 4 bases, leaving 1 base not matched to a gene. This CDR3 spans 15 amino acids. Those enrolled, adults aged roughly 18 to 95 years, came from roughly 22 US areas.

The clonotype was recovered from a young woman who had recovered from COVID-19. The sample taken for sequencing was PBMCs or T cells enriched from blood (not recorded which). The rearrangement uses TRBV5-1 and TRBJ1-6; 7 bases map to TRBD1. The DNA for the CDR3 is TGCGCCAGCAGCTTGGGACAGGGTTATAATTCACCCCTCCACTTT. This encodes CASSLGQGYNSPLHF.